This T cell receptor (beta chain) was observed in a study of blood T cell repertoires in COVID-19. Study information: COVID-19 samples, acute and convalescent, were from the United States, Italy and Spain.

The study assigned cohorts using participant-reported clinical history. Sequenced by immunoSEQ multiplex PCR; TCRdb stores in-frame clones only, minus some. This table holds about 200,000 clones, roughly 80% found once. The receptor comes from a man aged 35-49 years who had recovered from COVID-19. Sequencing input: PBMCs or T cells enriched from blood (not recorded which).

CDR3 sequence (DNA): TGTGCCTGGAAGGAGTGGTCCGAGGACACTGAAGCTTTCTTT. Translation: CAWKEWSEDTEAFF. The chain recombines TRBV30 with TRBJ1-1; D unclear. Germline CDR1 reads GTSNPN; CDR2 reads SVGIG (reference sequence). Trimming stripped 4 bases from V and 3 bases from J, with 15 bases between. This CDR3 region has 14 residues.